This record concerns one TCR beta chain sequence. Its antigen remains unidentified. The length of the CDR3 is 15 residues. CDR1 and CDR2 from the germline V gene are SGHNT and YYREEE (reference sequence). Unmatched junction bases numbered 4, after V lost 2 bases and J lost 5 bases. This record comes from a study of T cell responses to AZD1222 COVID-19 vaccine. Findings and limits, study-wide: Mapped onto spike, vaccine-associated CD4 TCRs spanned it and were dominant at 160-218 and 743-854. With two AZD1222 doses given, Spike-specific TCR breadth and depth both rose.

Profiled with immunoSEQ multiplex PCR; TCRdb holds only in-frame clones, not every one. There are about 130,000 clones in the sample; less than 95% occur only once, and about 4.5% lies in the top ten. Specimen: peripheral blood, collected on day 0 of MenACWY control vaccination. The chain uses TRBV5-4 and TRBJ2-2; 9 bases are a match to TRBD2. The sequence was collected from an adult in good health. CDR3 sequence reads: CASSFVAGGTGELFF. The CDR3 DNA reads as TGTGCCAGCAGCTTCGTGGCGGGAGGGACCGGGGAGCTGTTTTTT.